This T cell receptor (beta chain) was sequenced in a study of blood T cells in healthy people across ages. Broader study findings: Older age coincided with a roughly linear decline in TCR beta diversity per million T cells.

It was with a sample-barcoded 5' primer and a J-beta primer mix that a second PCR of about 6 to 11 cycles was run. TCRdb reprocessed the 5' RACE reads via MiXCR and lists one record per CDR3 protein. The data show over 1.5 million distinct CDR3 sequences, with 40% to 55% seen just once and around 2.1% held by the top ten. This clonotype was seen more than once but under ten times. Its antigen is not known. The CDR3 is made up of 14 amino acids. The V end lost 0 bases, the J end lost 8 bases, and 14 bases lay between the germline ends. Looked up from germline, CDR1 is SGHRS and CDR2 is YFSETQ. The chain combines TRBV5-1 with TRBJ1-2; tentatively, D is TRBD1 (5 bases). The clonotype was recovered from a woman in her thirties or forties in good health. The material sequenced was blood. Here the CDR3 reads CASSLEGRSGGYTF. The CDR3 nucleotides read TGCGCCAGCAGCTTGGAGGGGAGGTCGGGCGGCTACACCTTC.